The sequence of this TCR beta chain was determined in a study of CXCR3 chemokines and chemotherapy response in bladder cancer (dated by TCRdb to between 2021 and 2022). About the investigation overall: The study tested whether activity of the CXCR3 chemokine system within human bladder cancer tumors predicted response to chemotherapy.

Libraries were built with PCR. TCRdb names Illumina HiSeq 2500 as the instrument used. TCRdb reworked the public reads: Q25 trimming with fastp, MiXCR clone assembly, productive beta chains retained. Rows matching on CDR3 protein sequence are summarized as one entry with the most common DNA and genes. The sample table lists about 8,100 distinct CDR3 sequences, roughly 12% of them with a count of one. The leading ten clones occupy about 16% of the sample. The germline V gene provides CDR1 MNHNS and CDR2 SASEGT. V loses 4 bases at its end and J loses 4 bases; junction bases beyond the gene matches: 6. Including the terminal cysteine and phenylalanine, the CDR3 comprises 15 residues. The retained sequence is limited to the CDR3, 45 bases, with the frame set at the first base. This clonotype is judged medium-sized (0.01 to 0.1%). Its binding antigen is unknown. No much larger clone exists at a distance of one base, and base qualities are not known.

The specimen was collected from a patient whose treatment included neoadjuvant chemotherapy. The rearrangement combines TRBV6-1 with TRBJ1-5; 8 bases in the junction line up with TRBD1. This TCR derives from a human donor with bladder cancer that responded to neoadjuvant chemotherapy. The base sequence is TGTGCCAGCAGTGGAACTACAGGGGGGAATCAGCCCCAGCATTTT. Translated, this gives CASSGTTGGNQPQHF.